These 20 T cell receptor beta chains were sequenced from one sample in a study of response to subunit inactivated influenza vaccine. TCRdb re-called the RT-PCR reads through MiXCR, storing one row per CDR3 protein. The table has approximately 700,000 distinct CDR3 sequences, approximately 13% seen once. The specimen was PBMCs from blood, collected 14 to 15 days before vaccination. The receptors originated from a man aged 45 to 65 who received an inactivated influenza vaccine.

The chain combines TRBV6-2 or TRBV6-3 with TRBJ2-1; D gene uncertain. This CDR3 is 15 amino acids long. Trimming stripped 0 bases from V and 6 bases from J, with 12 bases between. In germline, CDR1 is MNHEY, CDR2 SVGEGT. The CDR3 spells CASSYSTQGANEQFF. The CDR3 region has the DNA TGTGCCAGCAGTTACTCGACGCAAGGAGCCAATGAGCAGTTCTTC.

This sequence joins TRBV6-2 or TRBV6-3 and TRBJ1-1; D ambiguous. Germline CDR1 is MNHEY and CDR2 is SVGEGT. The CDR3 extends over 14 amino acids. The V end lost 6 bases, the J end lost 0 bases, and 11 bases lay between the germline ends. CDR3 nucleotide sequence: TGTGCCAGCAGCAACCCTCGGGTGAACACTGAAGCTTTCTTT. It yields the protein CASSNPRVNTEAFF.

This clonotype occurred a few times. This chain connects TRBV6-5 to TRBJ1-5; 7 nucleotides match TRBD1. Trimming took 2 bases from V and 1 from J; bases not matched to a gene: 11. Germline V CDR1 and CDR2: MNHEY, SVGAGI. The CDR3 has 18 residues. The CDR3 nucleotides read TGTGCCAGCAGTTACGGAATTTTACAGGGGAGGAGCAATCAGCCCCAGCATTTT. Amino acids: CASSYGILQGRSNQPQHF.

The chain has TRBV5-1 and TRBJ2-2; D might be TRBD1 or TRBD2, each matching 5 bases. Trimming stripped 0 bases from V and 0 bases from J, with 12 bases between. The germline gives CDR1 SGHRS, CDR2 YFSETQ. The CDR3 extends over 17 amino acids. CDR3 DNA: TGCGCCAGCAGCTTGGCCGGGGCTGGGGCGAACACCGGGGAGCTGTTTTTT. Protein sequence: CASSLAGAGANTGELFF.

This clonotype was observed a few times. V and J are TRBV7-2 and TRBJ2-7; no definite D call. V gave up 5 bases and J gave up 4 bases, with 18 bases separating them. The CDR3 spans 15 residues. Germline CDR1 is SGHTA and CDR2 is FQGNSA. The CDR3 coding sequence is TGTGCCAGCAGCCCCCGAGGTGGGTTAGAATACGAGCAGTACTTC. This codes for CASSPRGGLEYEQYF.

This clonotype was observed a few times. CDR3 coding DNA: TGCGCCAGCAGCCAAGAAAGGACTAGCAATCAGCCCCAGCATTTT. Amino acids: CASSQERTSNQPQHF. V and J are TRBV4-3 and TRBJ1-5; D remains ambiguous. CDR1 is LGHNA and CDR2 is YSLEER in the germline V gene. V was shortened by 0 bases and J by 0 bases, with 6 bases between the two germline ends. The CDR3 runs 15 residues.

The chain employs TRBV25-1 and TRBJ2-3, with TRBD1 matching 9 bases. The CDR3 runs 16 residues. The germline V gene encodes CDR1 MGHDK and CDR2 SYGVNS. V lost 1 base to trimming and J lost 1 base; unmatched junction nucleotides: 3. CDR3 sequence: CASSESGTGRTDTQYF. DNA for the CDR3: TGTGCCAGCAGTGAATCAGGGACAGGGCGCACAGATACGCAGTATTTT.

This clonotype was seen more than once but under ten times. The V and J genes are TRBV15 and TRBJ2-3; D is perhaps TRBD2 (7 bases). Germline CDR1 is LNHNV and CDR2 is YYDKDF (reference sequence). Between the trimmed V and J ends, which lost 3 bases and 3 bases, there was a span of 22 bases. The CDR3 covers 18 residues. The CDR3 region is CATSSPKGGPWGTDTQYF. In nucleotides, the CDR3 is TGTGCCACCAGCAGCCCCAAGGGGGGGCCATGGGGAACAGATACGCAGTATTTT.

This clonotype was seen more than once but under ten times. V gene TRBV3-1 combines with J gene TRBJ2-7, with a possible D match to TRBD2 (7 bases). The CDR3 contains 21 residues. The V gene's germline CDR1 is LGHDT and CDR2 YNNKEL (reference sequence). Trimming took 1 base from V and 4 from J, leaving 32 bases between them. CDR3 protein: CASSQVALGPRQVSGRYEQYF. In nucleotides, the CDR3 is TGTGCCAGCAGCCAAGTCGCCCTCGGTCCGAGACAGGTTTCCGGGAGGTACGAGCAGTACTTC.

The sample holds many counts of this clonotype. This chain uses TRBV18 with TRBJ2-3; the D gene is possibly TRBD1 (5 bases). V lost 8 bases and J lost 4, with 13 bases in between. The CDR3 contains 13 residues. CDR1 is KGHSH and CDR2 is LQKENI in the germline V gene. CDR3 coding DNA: TGTGCCAGCAGGACAAGAGCACCAGATACGCAGTATTTT. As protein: CASRTRAPDTQYF.

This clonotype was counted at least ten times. CDR3 sequence (DNA): TGCGCCAGCAGCTTGGGACGGTACTATGGCTACACCTTC. This translates into CASSLGRYYGYTF. The gene calls are TRBV5-1 and TRBJ1-2, with D uncertain. CDR3 length equals 13 residues. Germline V gene data show CDR1 as SGHRS and CDR2 as YFSETQ. Deletions cut 0 bases from V and 3 bases from J, with 6 bases between.

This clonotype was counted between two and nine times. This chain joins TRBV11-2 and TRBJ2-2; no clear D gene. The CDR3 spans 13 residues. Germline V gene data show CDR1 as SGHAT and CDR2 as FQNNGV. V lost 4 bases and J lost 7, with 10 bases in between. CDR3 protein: CASSSRSGGELFF. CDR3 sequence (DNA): TGTGCCAGCAGCTCCAGATCGGGCGGGGAGCTGTTTTTT.

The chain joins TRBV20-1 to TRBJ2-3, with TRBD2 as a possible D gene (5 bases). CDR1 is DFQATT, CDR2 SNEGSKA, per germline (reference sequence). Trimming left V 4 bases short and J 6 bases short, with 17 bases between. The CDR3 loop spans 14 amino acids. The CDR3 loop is CSANGQTRGDTQYF. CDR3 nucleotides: TGCAGTGCTAACGGCCAGACGAGAGGGGATACGCAGTATTTT.

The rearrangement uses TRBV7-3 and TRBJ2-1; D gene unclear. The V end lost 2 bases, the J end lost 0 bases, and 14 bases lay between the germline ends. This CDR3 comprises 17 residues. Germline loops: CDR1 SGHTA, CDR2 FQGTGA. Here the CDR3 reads CASSLRRTVSSYNEQFF. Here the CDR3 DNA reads TGTGCCAGCAGCTTACGCAGGACGGTTAGCTCCTACAATGAGCAGTTCTTC.

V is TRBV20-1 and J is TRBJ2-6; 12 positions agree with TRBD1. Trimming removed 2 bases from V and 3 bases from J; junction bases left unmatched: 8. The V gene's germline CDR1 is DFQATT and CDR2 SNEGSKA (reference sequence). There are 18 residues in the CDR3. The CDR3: CSARSGTGGIGGANVLTF. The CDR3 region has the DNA TGCAGTGCTAGATCCGGGACAGGGGGCATCGGTGGGGCCAACGTCCTGACTTTC.

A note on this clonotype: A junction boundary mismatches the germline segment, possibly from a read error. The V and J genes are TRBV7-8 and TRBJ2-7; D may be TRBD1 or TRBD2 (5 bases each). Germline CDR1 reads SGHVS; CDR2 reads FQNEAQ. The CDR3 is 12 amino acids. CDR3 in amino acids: CAISSGLDEQYF. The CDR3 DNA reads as TGTGCCATCAGCTCGGGGCTGGACGAGCAGTACTTC.

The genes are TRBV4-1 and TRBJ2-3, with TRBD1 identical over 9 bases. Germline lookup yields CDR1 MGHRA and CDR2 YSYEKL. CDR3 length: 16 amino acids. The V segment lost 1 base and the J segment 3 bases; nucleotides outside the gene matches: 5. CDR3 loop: CASSQGPGQGTDTQYF. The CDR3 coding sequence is TGCGCCAGCAGCCAAGGACCGGGACAGGGAACAGATACGCAGTATTTT.

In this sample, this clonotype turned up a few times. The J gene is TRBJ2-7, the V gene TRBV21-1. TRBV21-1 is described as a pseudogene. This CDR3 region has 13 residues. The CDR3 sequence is CASSKLDEYEQYF. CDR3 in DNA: TGTGCCAGCAGCAAACTCGACGAGTACGAGCAGTACTTC.

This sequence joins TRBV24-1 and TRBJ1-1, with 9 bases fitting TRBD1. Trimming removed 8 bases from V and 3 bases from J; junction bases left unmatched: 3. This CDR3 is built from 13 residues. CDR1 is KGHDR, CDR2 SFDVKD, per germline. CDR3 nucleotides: TGTGCCACCACAGGGACAGGGCACACTGAAGCTTTCTTT. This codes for CATTGTGHTEAFF.

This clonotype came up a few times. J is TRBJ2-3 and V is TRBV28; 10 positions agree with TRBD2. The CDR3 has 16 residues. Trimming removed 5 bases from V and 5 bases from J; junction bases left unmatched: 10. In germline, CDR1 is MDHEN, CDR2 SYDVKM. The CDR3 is CASSPIRLAGEDTQYF. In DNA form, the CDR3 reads TGTGCCAGCAGTCCCATTCGGCTAGCGGGAGAAGATACGCAGTATTTT.